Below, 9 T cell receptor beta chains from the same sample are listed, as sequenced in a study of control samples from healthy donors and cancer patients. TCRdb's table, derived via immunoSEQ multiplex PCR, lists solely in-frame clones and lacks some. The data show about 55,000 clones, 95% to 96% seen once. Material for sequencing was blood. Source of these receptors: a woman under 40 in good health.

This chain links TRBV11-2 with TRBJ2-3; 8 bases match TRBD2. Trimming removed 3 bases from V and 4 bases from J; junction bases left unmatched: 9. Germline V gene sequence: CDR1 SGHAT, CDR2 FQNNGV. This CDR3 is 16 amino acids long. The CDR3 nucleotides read TGTGCCAGCAGCTTCCGATGGCGGGAGGTCCCAGATACGCAGTATTTT. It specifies CASSFRWREVPDTQYF.

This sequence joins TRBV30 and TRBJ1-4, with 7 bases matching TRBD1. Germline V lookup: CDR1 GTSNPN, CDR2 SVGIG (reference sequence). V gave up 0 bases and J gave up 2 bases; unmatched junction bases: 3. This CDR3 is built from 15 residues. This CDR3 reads CAWSVTGATNEKLFF. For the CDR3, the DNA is TGTGCCTGGAGTGTAACAGGGGCCACTAATGAAAAACTGTTTTTT.

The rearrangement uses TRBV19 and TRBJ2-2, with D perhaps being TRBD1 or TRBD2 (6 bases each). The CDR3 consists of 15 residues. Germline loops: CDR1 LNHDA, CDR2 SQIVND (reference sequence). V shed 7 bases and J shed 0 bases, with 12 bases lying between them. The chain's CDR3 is CASTGAGTNTGELFF. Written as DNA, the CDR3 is TGTGCCAGTACGGGGGCTGGGACGAACACCGGGGAGCTGTTTTTT. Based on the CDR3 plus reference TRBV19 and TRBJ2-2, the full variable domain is DGGITQSPKYLFRKEGQNVTLSCEQNLNHDAMYWYRQDPGQGLRLIYYSQIVNDFQKGDIAEGYSVSREKKESFPLTVTSAQKNPTAFYLCASTGAGTNTGELFFGEGSRLTVL.

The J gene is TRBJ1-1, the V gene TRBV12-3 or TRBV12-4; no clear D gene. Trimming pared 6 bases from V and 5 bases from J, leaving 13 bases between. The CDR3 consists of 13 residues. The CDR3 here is CASSPGWGTEAFF. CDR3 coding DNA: TGTGCCAGCAGCCCTGGATGGGGAACTGAAGCTTTCTTT.

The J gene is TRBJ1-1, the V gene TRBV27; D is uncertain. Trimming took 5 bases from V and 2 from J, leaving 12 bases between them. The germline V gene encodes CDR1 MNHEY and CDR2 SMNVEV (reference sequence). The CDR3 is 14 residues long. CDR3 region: CASSTNLVNTEAFF. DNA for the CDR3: TGTGCCAGCAGTACCAACCTTGTCAACACTGAAGCTTTCTTT.

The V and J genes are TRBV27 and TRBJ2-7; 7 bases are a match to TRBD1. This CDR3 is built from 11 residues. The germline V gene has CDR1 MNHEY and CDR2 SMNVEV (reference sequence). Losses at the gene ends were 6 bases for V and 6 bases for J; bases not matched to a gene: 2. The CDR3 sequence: CASRNRGEQYF. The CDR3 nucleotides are TGTGCCAGCAGGAACAGGGGCGAGCAGTACTTC.

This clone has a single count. CDR3 protein: CASSLRRSSGSAFF. The DNA of the CDR3 is TGTGCCAGCAGTTTGCGTCGCTCTAGCGGGAGCGCCTTCTTC. J is TRBJ2-1 and V is TRBV28, with 10 bases that match TRBD2. The CDR3 sequence is 14 residues long. Germline loops: CDR1 MDHEN, CDR2 SYDVKM. V trimming: 3 bases; J trimming: 16 bases; junction bases outside the gene matches: 12. The full variable domain, completed using reference TRBV28 and TRBJ2-1, is DVKVTQSSRYLVKRTGEKVFLECVQDMDHENMFWYRQDPGLGLRLIYFSYDVKMKEKGDIPEGYSVSREKKERFSLILESASTNQTSMYLCASSLRRSSGSAFFGPGTRLTVL.

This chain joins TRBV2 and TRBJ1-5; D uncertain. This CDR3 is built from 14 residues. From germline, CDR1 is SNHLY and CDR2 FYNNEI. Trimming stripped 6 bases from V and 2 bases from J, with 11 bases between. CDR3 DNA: TGTGCCAGCAGCCAGGCCTTTGGCAATCAGCCCCAGCATTTT. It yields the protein CASSQAFGNQPQHF.

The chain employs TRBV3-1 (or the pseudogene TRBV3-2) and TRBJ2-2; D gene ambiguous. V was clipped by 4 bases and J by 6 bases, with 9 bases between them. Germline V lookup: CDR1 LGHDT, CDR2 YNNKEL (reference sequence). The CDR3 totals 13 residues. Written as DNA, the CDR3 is TGTGCCAGCAGCCTACAGCTGGCCGGGGAGCTGTTTTTT. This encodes CASSLQLAGELFF.